Reported below is one T cell receptor beta chain. Its cognate antigen is unknown. The sample belongs to a study of OX40 agonist ivuxolimab in advanced cancers. For the study at large: Patients in dose escalation had liver, melanoma, kidney or head and neck cancers. Prior anti-PD-1, anti-PD-L1 or anti-CTLA-4 therapy was allowed; 40% had some.

This CDR3 is 15 amino acids long. Trimming removed 1 base from V and 1 base from J; junction bases left unmatched: 4. CDR1 and CDR2 from the germline V gene are SGHNT and YYREEE (reference sequence). Study conclusions and caveats: Antigen specificity of clonally expanded peripheral T cells was not established. More expanded clones were found, on average, in CD8+ than in CD4+ T cells.

This table comes from immunoSEQ multiplex PCR, and its TCRdb copy is limited to in-frame clones, with some not included. In the table there are about 55,000 clones, about 90% of which are singletons. The specimen comprised CD4+ or CD8+ T cells sorted from blood, sampled in a trial of the OX40 agonist ivuxolimab. The chain employs TRBV5-4 and TRBJ1-1, with 7 bases fitting TRBD1. This clonotype originated in an adult with an advanced solid tumor such as melanoma, head and neck, liver or kidney cancer. The CDR3 here is CASSLSPGGNTEAFF. The DNA for the CDR3 is TGTGCCAGCAGCTTGTCTCCAGGGGGGAACACTGAAGCTTTCTTT.